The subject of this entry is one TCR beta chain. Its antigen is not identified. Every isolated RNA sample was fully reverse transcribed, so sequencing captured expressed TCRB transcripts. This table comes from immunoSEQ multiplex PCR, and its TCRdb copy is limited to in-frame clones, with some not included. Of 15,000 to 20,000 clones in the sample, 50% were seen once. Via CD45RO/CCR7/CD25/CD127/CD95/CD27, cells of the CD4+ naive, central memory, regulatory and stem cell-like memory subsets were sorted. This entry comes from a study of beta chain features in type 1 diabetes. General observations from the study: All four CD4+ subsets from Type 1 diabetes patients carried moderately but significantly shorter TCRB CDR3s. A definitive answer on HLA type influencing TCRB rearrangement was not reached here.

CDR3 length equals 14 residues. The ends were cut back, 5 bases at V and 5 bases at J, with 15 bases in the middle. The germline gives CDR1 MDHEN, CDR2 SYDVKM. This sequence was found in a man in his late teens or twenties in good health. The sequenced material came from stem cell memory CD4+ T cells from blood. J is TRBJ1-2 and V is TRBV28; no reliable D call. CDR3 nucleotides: TGTGCCAGCAGTACCGAACCGGGCGGGTATGGCTACACCTTC. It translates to CASSTEPGGYGYTF.